The 3 T cell receptor beta chains listed next were all sequenced from one sample in a study of tumor-infiltrating lymphocytes in primary liver carcinoma. TCR beta cDNA was reverse-transcribed from around 0.55 ug of total RNA. The reaction used a constant-region primer and ProtoScript II reverse transcriptase. Construction of TCR beta libraries relied on three successive nested multiplex PCR rounds employing slightly modified ARM-PCR. Use of TRBV1-TRBV30 forward primers with a C-beta reverse primer characterized the first two PCR rounds, which lasted 10 cycles each. One entry per CDR3 protein results from TCRdb running MiXCR on the multiplex PCR reads. The sample comprises 310,000 or so distinct CDR3 sequences, 50% to 75% of which are singletons, and approximately 15% rests with the top ten. Unsorted whole blood yielded blood RNA, and germline DNA was extracted as well. Sequenced sample: peripheral blood. The receptors derive from a woman aged 25 to 39 with primary liver carcinoma and hepatitis B virus infection.

This clonotype has a single count. Germline and junction disagree at one end, which may indicate a read error. The chain employs TRBV11-2 and TRBJ2-6, with D unclear. The CDR3 covers 17 residues. Germline CDR1 SGHAT, CDR2 FQNNGV. The CDR3 DNA follows: TGTGCCAGTAGCTCGAGACCTGAACAGTGTTGGGCCAACGTCCTGACTTTC. This translates into CASSSRPEQCWANVLTF.

Note on this clonotype: One end of the junction varies from germline; a read error may be responsible. V is TRBV7-9 and J is TRBJ2-5; 8 nucleotides match TRBD1. Germline loops: CDR1 SEHNR, CDR2 FQNEAQ (reference sequence). The CDR3 is made up of 15 amino acids. Here the CDR3 DNA reads TGTGCCAGCAGCTTAGAACAGGGGGAACTAGAGGCCCAGTACTTC. It yields the protein CASSLEQGELEAQYF.

On this clonotype: As the CDR3 is not closed by the conserved phenylalanine or tryptophan, this likely results from a read error. The J gene is TRBJ2-7, the V gene TRBV13; TRBD2 agrees at 11 bases. The CDR3 contains 15 residues. V lost 4 bases to trimming and J lost 5 bases; unmatched junction nucleotides: 7. In germline, CDR1 is PRHDT, CDR2 FYEKMQ (reference sequence). The CDR3 sequence is CASSSLAGGPNEQYL. The CDR3 DNA reads TGTGCCAGCAGCTCCCTAGCGGGAGGTCCCAACGAGCAGTACTTA.